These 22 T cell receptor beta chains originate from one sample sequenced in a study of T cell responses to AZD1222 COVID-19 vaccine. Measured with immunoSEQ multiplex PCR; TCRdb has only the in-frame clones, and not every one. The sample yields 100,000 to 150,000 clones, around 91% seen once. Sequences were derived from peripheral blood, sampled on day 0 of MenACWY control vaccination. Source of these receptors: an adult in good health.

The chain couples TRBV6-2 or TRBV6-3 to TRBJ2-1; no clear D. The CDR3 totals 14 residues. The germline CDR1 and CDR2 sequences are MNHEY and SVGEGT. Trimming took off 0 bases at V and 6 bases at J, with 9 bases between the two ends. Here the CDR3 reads CASSYSLLVNEQFF. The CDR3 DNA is TGTGCCAGCAGTTACTCGCTTCTAGTCAATGAGCAGTTCTTC.

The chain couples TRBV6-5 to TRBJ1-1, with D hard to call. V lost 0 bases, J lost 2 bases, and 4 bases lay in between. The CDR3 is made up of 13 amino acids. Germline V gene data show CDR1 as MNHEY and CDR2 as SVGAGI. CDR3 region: CASSYSINTEAFF. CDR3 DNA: TGTGCCAGCAGTTACTCGATTAACACTGAAGCTTTCTTT.

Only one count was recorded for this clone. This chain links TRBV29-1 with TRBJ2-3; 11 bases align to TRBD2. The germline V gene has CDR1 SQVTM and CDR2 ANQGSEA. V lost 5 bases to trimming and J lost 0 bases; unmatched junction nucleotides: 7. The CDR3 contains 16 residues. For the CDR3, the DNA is TGCAGCGTTACGGCTATAGCGGGAGGGAGCACAGATACGCAGTATTTT. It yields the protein CSVTAIAGGSTDTQYF.

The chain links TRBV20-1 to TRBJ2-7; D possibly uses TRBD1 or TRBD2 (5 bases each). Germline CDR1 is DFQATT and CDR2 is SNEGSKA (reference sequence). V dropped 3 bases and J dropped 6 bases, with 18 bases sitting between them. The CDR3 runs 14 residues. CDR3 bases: TGCAGTGCTAGTAAAGAGAGGGGACCAGCCGAGCAGTACTTC. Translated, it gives CSASKERGPAEQYF.

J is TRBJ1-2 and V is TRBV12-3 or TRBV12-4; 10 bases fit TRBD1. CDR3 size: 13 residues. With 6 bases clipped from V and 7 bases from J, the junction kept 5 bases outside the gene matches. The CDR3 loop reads CASRGTGVAGYTF. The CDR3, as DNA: TGTGCCAGCAGGGGGACAGGGGTGGCTGGCTACACCTTC.

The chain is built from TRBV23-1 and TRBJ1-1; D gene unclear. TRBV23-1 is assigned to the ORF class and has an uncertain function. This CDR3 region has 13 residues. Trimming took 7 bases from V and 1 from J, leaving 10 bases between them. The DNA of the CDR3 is TGCGCCAGCACTGCAGAATCGAACACTGAAGCTTTCTTT. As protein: CASTAESNTEAFF.

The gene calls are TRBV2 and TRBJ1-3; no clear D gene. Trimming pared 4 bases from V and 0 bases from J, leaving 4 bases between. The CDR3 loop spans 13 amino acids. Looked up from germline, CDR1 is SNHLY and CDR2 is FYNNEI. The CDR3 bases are TGTGCCAGCAGTGGATTCTCTGGAAACACCATATATTTT. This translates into CASSGFSGNTIYF.

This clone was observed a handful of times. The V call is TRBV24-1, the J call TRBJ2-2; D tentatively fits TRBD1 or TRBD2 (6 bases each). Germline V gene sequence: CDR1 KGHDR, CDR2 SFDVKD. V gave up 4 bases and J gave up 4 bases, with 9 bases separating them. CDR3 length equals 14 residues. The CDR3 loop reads CATSERGVTGELFF. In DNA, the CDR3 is TGTGCCACCAGTGAGAGGGGGGTCACCGGGGAGCTGTTTTTT.

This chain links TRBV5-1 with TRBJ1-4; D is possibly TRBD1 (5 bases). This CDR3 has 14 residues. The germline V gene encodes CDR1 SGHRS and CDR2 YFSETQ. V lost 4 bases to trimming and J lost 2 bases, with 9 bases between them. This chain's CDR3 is CASSPRDTNEKLFF. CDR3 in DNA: TGCGCCAGCAGCCCCCGGGACACTAATGAAAAACTGTTTTTT.

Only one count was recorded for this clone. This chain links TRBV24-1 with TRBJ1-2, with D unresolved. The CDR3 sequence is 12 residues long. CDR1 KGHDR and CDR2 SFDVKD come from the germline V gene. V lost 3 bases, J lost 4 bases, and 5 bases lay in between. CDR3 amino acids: CATSDHSYGYTF. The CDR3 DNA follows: TGTGCCACCAGTGATCACAGCTATGGCTACACCTTC.

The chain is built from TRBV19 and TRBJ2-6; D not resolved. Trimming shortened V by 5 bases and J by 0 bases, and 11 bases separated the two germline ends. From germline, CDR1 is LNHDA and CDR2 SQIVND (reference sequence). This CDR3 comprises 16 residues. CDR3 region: CASSPSWASGANVLTF. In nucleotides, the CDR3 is TGTGCCAGTAGTCCTTCCTGGGCCTCTGGGGCCAACGTCCTGACTTTC.

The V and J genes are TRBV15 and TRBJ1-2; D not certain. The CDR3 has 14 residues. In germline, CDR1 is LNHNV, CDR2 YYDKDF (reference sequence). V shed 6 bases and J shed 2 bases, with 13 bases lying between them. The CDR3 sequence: CATREPKLNYGYTF. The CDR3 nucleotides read TGTGCCACCAGGGAACCGAAGTTAAACTATGGCTACACCTTC.

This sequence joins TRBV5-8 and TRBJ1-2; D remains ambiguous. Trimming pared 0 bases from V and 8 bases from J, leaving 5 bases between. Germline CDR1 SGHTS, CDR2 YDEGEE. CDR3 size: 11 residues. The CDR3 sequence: CASSLEGGYTF. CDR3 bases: TGTGCCAGCAGCTTGGAGGGAGGCTACACCTTC.

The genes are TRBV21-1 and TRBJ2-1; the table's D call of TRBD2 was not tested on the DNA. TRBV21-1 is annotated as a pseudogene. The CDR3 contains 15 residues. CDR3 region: CASGLLRDGGEEQFF. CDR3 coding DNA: TGTGCCAGCGGGCTTTTGCGGGATGGGGGAGAGGAGCAGTTCTTC.

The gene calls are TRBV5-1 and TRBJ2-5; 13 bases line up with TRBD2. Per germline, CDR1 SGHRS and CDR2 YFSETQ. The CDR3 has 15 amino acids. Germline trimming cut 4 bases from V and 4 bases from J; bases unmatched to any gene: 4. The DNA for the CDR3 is TGCGCCAGCAGCGGGACTAGCGGGAATGTAGAGACCCAGTACTTC. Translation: CASSGTSGNVETQYF.

The CDR3 sequence: CASTRRGENTEAFF. The CDR3 DNA sequence: TGTGCCAGTACCAGACGGGGGGAGAACACTGAAGCTTTCTTT. The rearrangement uses TRBV7-8 and TRBJ1-1, with TRBD1 as a possible D gene (5 bases). This CDR3 has 14 residues. Per the germline V gene, CDR1 is SGHVS and CDR2 is FQNEAQ. Trimming left V 9 bases short and J 1 base short, with 15 bases between.

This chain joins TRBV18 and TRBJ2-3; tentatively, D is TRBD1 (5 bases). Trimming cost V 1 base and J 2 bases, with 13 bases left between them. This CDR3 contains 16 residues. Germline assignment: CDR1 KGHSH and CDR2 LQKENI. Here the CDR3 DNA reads TGTGCCAGCTCACCACAAGGGGCCTCCTACACAGATACGCAGTATTTT. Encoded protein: CASSPQGASYTDTQYF. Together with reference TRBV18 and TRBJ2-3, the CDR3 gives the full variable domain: NAGVMQNPRHLVRRRGQEARLRCSPMKGHSHVYWYRQLPEEGLKFMVYLQKENIIDESGMPKERFSAEFPKEGPSILRIQQVVRGDSAAYFCASSPQGASYTDTQYFGPGTRLTVL.

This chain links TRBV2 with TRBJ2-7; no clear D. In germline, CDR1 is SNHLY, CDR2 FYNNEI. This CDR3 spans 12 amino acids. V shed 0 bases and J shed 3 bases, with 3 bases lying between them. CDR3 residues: CASSEAGYEQYF. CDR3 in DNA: TGTGCCAGCAGTGAAGCAGGCTACGAGCAGTACTTC.

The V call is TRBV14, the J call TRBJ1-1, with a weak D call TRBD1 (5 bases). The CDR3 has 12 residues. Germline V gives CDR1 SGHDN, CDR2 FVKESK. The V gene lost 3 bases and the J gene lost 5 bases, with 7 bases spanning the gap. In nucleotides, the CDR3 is TGTGCCAGCAGCCAGGGGCGGACTGAAGCTTTCTTT. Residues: CASSQGRTEAFF.

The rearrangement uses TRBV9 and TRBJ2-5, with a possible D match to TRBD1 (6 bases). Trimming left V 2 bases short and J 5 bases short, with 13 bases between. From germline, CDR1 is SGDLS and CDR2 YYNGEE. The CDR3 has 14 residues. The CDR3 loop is CASSVAGVLETQYF. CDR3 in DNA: TGTGCCAGCAGCGTGGCAGGGGTGTTGGAGACCCAGTACTTC.

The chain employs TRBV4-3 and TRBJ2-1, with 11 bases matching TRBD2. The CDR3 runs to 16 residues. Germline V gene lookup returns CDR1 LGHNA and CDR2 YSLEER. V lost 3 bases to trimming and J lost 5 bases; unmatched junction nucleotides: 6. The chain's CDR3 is CASSQLLAGGNNEQFF. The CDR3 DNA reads TGCGCCAGCAGCCAGCTCCTAGCGGGGGGAAACAATGAGCAGTTCTTC.

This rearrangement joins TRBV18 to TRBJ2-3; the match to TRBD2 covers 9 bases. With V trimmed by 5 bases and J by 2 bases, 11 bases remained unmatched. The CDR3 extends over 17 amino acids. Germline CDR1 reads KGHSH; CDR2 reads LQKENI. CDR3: CASSSSIIAGDTDTQYF. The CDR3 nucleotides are TGTGCCAGCTCAAGCTCTATTATAGCGGGAGACACAGATACGCAGTATTTT.